One and the same sample provided the 4 T cell receptor beta chains below, sequenced in a study of T-cell reconstitution after alpha-beta-depleted transplantation in children. The TCRbeta library was prepared with unique molecular identifiers. TCRdb fed the PCR reads into MiXCR, producing one record per CDR3 protein. Of roughly 490,000 distinct CDR3 sequences in the sample, about an eighth were seen once. The sample consisted of PBMCs, mostly from graft donor cells, taken 180 days after TCRalphabeta/CD19-depleted stem cell transplant. The receptor source for this set is a female patient aged 2 to 10 who had a stem cell transplant for aplastic anemia, so the T cells may come from the graft donor.

This clonotype was counted only a few times. The chain recombines TRBV6-5 with TRBJ1-1; D gene uncertain. The V gene lost 2 bases and the J gene lost 10 bases, with 14 bases spanning the gap. The CDR3 is made up of 13 amino acids. Looked up from germline, CDR1 is MNHEY and CDR2 is SVGAGI. The CDR3 here is CASSYGPGLGAFF. The CDR3 DNA reads TGTGCCAGCAGTTACGGGCCAGGCTTAGGAGCTTTCTTT.

The chain uses TRBV28 and TRBJ2-3; D not certain. Trimming took off 3 bases at V and 2 bases at J, with 3 bases between the two ends. The length of the CDR3 is 12 residues. The germline V gene has CDR1 MDHEN and CDR2 SYDVKM. CDR3 region: CASSFDTDTQYF. The CDR3 DNA is TGTGCCAGCAGTTTTGACACAGATACGCAGTATTTT.

This clonotype was seen a handful of times. The chain combines TRBV7-2 with TRBJ1-1; D possibly corresponds to TRBD1 (6 bases). V lost 5 bases and J 3 bases, leaving 10 bases between the germline ends. Germline V gene lookup returns CDR1 SGHTA and CDR2 FQGNSA. This CDR3 comprises 13 residues. CDR3 amino acids: CASSEYRDTEAFF. DNA for the CDR3: TGTGCCAGCAGCGAATACAGGGACACTGAAGCTTTCTTT.

This clonotype was seen a few times. The chain joins TRBV4-1 to TRBJ2-3; D ambiguous. The ends were cut back, 1 base at V and 6 bases at J, with 17 bases in the middle. Germline lookup yields CDR1 MGHRA and CDR2 YSYEKL. This CDR3 is 16 amino acids long. The CDR3 loop is CASSQVTTGATDTQYF. As DNA, the CDR3 is TGCGCCAGCAGCCAAGTCACGACGGGTGCCACCGATACGCAGTATTTT.